This T cell receptor (beta chain) was captured in a study of blood T cell repertoires in COVID-19. This CDR3 has 14 amino acids. Losses at the gene ends were 9 bases for V and 7 bases for J; bases not matched to a gene: 8. Germline loops: CDR1 MDHEN, CDR2 SYDVKM. TCRdb's copy holds only in-frame clones and misses some; the assay was immunoSEQ multiplex PCR. The table records 100,000 to 150,000 clones, about 80% of them present only once. The V call is TRBV28, the J call TRBJ2-1, with 11 bases matching TRBD1. This receptor was identified in a man in his fifties or sixties with acute or convalescent COVID-19. Material: peripheral blood. The CDR3 nucleotides read TGTGCCAGTCGAGGGACAGGGGGGTTGAATGAGCAGTTCTTC. Its protein is CASRGTGGLNEQFF.